The rows below give T cell receptor beta chains drawn from one sample of a study of control samples from healthy donors and cancer patients. Only in-frame clones appear in the TCRdb table, and some are missing; sequencing was by immunoSEQ multiplex PCR. The sample records some 54,000 clones, approximately 95% being singletons. The specimen was blood. These receptors were obtained from a woman aged 25 to 39 in good health. Both conserved end residues are part of each CDR3. Fields, in order: V gene, clone size, J gene, D gene, CDR3 protein, CDR3 DNA. A D gene is named only where the DNA matches it firmly. Rows may omit the clone size; those that give it use once, few, many or a size class.

TRBV6-5	-	TRBJ1-2	-	CASRWKGGHYGYTF	TGTGCCAGCAGATGGAAAGGGGGACACTATGGCTACACCTTC
TRBV23-1	-	TRBJ1-5	-	CASSQSSGVRMQPQHF	TGCGCCAGCAGTCAATCCTCAGGGGTTCGGATGCAGCCCCAGCATTTT
TRBV12-3/TRBV12-4	few	TRBJ2-7	-	CASSLGSPYEQYF	TGTGCCAGCAGTCTGGGCTCTCCCTACGAGCAGTACTTC
TRBV7-6	-	TRBJ2-7	-	CASSPLAGGGGEQYF	TGTGCCAGCAGCCCACTTGCCGGTGGGGGTGGGGAGCAGTACTTC
TRBV9	-	TRBJ2-7	TRBD2	CASSVAGGPEQYF	TGTGCCAGCAGCGTAGCGGGAGGGCCCGAGCAGTACTTC
TRBV5-1	-	TRBJ2-1	TRBD2	CASSPIGLAGGLGEQFF	TGCGCCAGCAGCCCGATAGGACTAGCGGGGGGACTGGGGGAGCAGTTCTTC
TRBV11-3	-	TRBJ2-2	-	CASSPRTNTGELFF	TGTGCCAGCAGCCCCCGGACGAACACCGGGGAGCTGTTTTTT
TRBV5-1	once	TRBJ2-1	TRBD1	CASSTQTGPYNEQFF	TGCGCCAGCAGCACTCAGACAGGGCCCTACAATGAGCAGTTCTTC
TRBV11-2	-	TRBJ2-1	TRBD2	CASSLGLAGVNEQFF	TGTGCCAGCAGCTTAGGTCTAGCGGGAGTCAATGAGCAGTTCTTC
TRBV6-6	-	TRBJ2-5	-	CASSIQRVETQYF	TGTGCCAGCAGTATACAGCGGGTAGAGACCCAGTACTTC
TRBV6-4	-	TRBJ2-1	TRBD2	CASSGTSGSYNEQFF	TGTGCCAGCAGTGGGACTAGCGGGAGTTACAATGAGCAGTTCTTC
TRBV10-2	-	TRBJ2-3	TRBD2	CASRPRGTSGRTDTQYF	TGCGCCAGCAGGCCTCGCGGGACTAGCGGGAGGACAGATACGCAGTATTTT
TRBV6-6	-	TRBJ2-7	-	CASSYSESRYEQYF	TGTGCCAGCAGTTACTCGGAGAGCCGATACGAGCAGTACTTC
TRBV5-1	-	TRBJ1-1	-	CASSTNKQGSQYTEAFF	TGCGCCAGCAGCACCAACAAACAGGGAAGTCAGTACACTGAAGCTTTCTTT
TRBV14	-	TRBJ2-5	TRBD2	CASSQLIWGRDSEETQYF	TGTGCCAGCAGCCAACTGATCTGGGGGAGGGACTCCGAGGAGACCCAGTACTTC
TRBV28	-	TRBJ1-5	-	CASSFPGTNQPQHF	TGTGCCAGCAGTTTTCCAGGGACCAATCAGCCCCAGCATTTT
TRBV3-1/TRBV3-2	-	TRBJ1-4	-	CASSLRGGREKLFF	TGTGCCAGCAGTCTGAGGGGGGGTCGTGAAAAACTGTTTTTT
TRBV28	-	TRBJ1-5	-	CASSSSRTENQPQHF	TGTGCCAGCAGTTCTTCTCGGACAGAGAATCAGCCCCAGCATTTT
TRBV27	once	TRBJ1-1	TRBD1	CASSLSYGDSEAFF	TGTGCCAGCAGTTTATCGTACGGGGACAGTGAAGCTTTCTTT
TRBV15	once	TRBJ2-2	-	CATSRRTAANTGELFF	TGTGCCACCAGCAGGAGGACGGCCGCGAACACCGGGGAGCTGTTTTTT
TRBV20-1	-	TRBJ1-2	-	CSASKDSSYYGYTF	TGCAGTGCTAGTAAGGACAGTTCGTACTATGGCTACACCTTC
TRBV6-1	-	TRBJ2-6	-	CASSELYAGAVPGANVLTF	TGTGCCAGCAGTGAATTATATGCAGGGGCGGTTCCTGGGGCCAACGTCCTGACTTTC
TRBV23-1	-	TRBJ1-1	-	CASSLPSQTAFF	TGCGCCAGCAGTCTCCCGTCCCAGACAGCTTTCTTT
TRBV5-1	once	TRBJ2-5	-	CASSYDRNQETQYF	TGCGCCAGCAGCTACGACAGAAACCAAGAGACCCAGTACTTC
TRBV28	few	TRBJ2-3	TRBD2	CASSRWREVTDTQYF	TGTGCCAGCAGTCGGTGGCGGGAGGTCACAGATACGCAGTATTTT
TRBV5-1	-	TRBJ2-3	TRBD2	CASSLELATDTQYF	TGCGCCAGCAGCTTGGAACTAGCGACAGATACGCAGTATTTT
TRBV5-1	-	TRBJ1-1	-	CASSLGRNTEAFF	TGCGCCAGCAGCTTGGGGAGGAACACTGAAGCTTTCTTT
TRBV7-9	-	TRBJ1-1	-	CASSNVGEAFF	TGTGCCAGCAGCAATGTAGGTGAAGCTTTCTTT
TRBV3-1/TRBV3-2	-	TRBJ1-3	-	CASSSSGAGNTIYF	TGTGCCAGCAGCTCAAGTGGTGCTGGAAACACCATATATTTT
TRBV29-1	-	TRBJ1-1	TRBD1	CSVQNLGTANTEAFF	TGCAGCGTCCAAAACTTAGGGACAGCGAACACTGAAGCTTTCTTT
TRBV5-4	-	TRBJ2-1	-	CASSLGKGYNEQFF	TGTGCCAGCAGCTTGGGGAAGGGCTACAATGAGCAGTTCTTC
TRBV9	-	TRBJ1-3	-	CASSVNDGISGNTIYF	TGTGCCAGCAGCGTAAACGACGGGATATCTGGAAACACCATATATTTT
TRBV28	-	TRBJ1-6	-	CASGSQGSPLHF	TGTGCCAGCGGATCACAGGGTTCACCCCTCCACTTT
TRBV9	once	TRBJ1-1	-	CASSVGTGSTEAFF	TGTGCCAGCAGCGTAGGTACAGGATCCACTGAAGCTTTCTTT
TRBV13	-	TRBJ1-1	-	CASSTPDKVNTEAFF	TGTGCCAGCAGCACTCCCGACAAAGTGAACACTGAAGCTTTCTTT
TRBV5-1	-	TRBJ2-1	TRBD2	CASSGLAGSQNEQFF	TGCGCCAGCAGCGGACTAGCTGGGAGTCAGAATGAGCAGTTCTTC